Each of the 32 T cell receptor beta chains below was sequenced from the same sample in a study of cytomegalovirus exposure and HLA in healthy donors. The PCR used 60 Vbeta and 13 Jbeta primers. The repertoire was sequenced with immunoSEQ multiplex PCR; TCRdb's copy has only in-frame clones and lacks some. Found here are about 96,000 clones, about 70% of them singletons; the top ten hold roughly 3.2%. Sequenced input: PBMCs. Source of these receptors: a female donor in good health and CMV-seropositive.

Regarding this clone: A read error is likely, as this CDR3 ends without the conserved phenylalanine or tryptophan. The chain links TRBV29-1 to TRBJ1-2, with 7 positions matching TRBD1. Germline-derived CDR1 and CDR2 are SQVTM and ANQGSEA. After removal of 6 bases from V and 4 bases from J, the junction contained 2 bases not matched to a gene. CDR3 size: 11 residues. CDR3 sequence (DNA): TGCAGCGTCGGGGACAGCTATGGCTACACCGTC. Residues: CSVGDSYGYTV.

CDR3 protein: CASSLLSYTDTQYF. For the CDR3, the DNA is TGTGCCAGCAGTTTATTGAGTTACACAGATACGCAGTATTTT. The chain recombines TRBV28 with TRBJ2-3; D gene ambiguous. Germline-derived CDR1 and CDR2 are MDHEN and SYDVKM. There are 14 residues in the CDR3. The ends were cut back, 1 base at V and 2 bases at J, with 7 bases in the middle. The full variable domain, rest sourced from reference TRBV28 and TRBJ2-3, is DVKVTQSSRYLVKRTGEKVFLECVQDMDHENMFWYRQDPGLGLRLIYFSYDVKMKEKGDIPEGYSVSREKKERFSLILESASTNQTSMYLCASSLLSYTDTQYFGPGTRLTVL.

J is TRBJ2-1 and V is TRBV7-2; no clear D. Germline CDR1 is SGHTA and CDR2 is FQGNSA. The V and J ends lost 1 base and 0 bases respectively, with 7 bases between them. The CDR3 sequence is 15 residues long. The CDR3 protein is CASSLGTVSYNEQFF. CDR3 DNA sequence: TGTGCCAGCAGCTTAGGAACAGTCTCCTACAATGAGCAGTTCTTC.

This clone came up a few times. V is TRBV30 and J is TRBJ1-5; TRBD1 is a possible D gene (6 bases). Trimming pared 0 bases from V and 6 bases from J, leaving 15 bases between. Looked up from germline, CDR1 is GTSNPN and CDR2 is SVGIG (reference sequence). The CDR3 length is 15 residues. The CDR3 reads CAWSVGARASQPQHF. CDR3 bases: TGTGCCTGGAGTGTGGGGGCGCGGGCAAGTCAGCCCCAGCATTTT. The complete variable domain, with remaining parts taken from reference TRBV30 and TRBJ1-5, reads SQTIHQWPATLVQPVGSPLSLECTVEGTSNPNLYWYRQAAGRGLQLLFYSVGIGQISSEVPQNLSASRPQDRQFILSSKKLLLSDSGFYLCAWSVGARASQPQHFGDGTRLSIL.

J is TRBJ1-1 and V is TRBV7-9, with D perhaps matching TRBD1 (5 bases). V was shortened by 1 base and J by 7 bases, with 10 bases between the two germline ends. CDR3 length: 13 amino acids. Germline CDR1 is SEHNR and CDR2 is FQNEAQ (reference sequence). This CDR3 is CASSLVLQGEAFF. CDR3 sequence (DNA): TGTGCCAGCAGCTTAGTGTTGCAGGGTGAAGCTTTCTTT.

This clone appeared a single time. The chain employs TRBV11-2 and TRBJ2-3; D is perhaps TRBD2 (6 bases). The CDR3 is 14 residues long. Germline values: CDR1 SGHAT, CDR2 FQNNGV. Trimming shortened V by 4 bases and J by 3 bases, and 11 bases separated the two germline ends. DNA for the CDR3: TGTGCCAGCAGCTCGGGCCGGGGGACAGATACGCAGTATTTT. The encoded protein is CASSSGRGTDTQYF.

This CDR3 reads CATSPRDFPPYEQYF. The CDR3 DNA is TGTGCCACCAGCCCCAGGGACTTCCCACCCTACGAGCAGTACTTC. The V gene is TRBV15, the J gene TRBJ2-7, with D perhaps matching TRBD2 (6 bases). V was trimmed by 5 bases and J by 2 bases, leaving 16 bases between them. The CDR3 sequence is 15 residues long. Per germline, CDR1 LNHNV and CDR2 YYDKDF (reference sequence).

This CDR3 is CASSQDRRRDYGYTF. In nucleotides, the CDR3 is TGCGCCAGCAGCCAAGATAGGCGGAGAGACTATGGCTACACCTTC. This chain joins TRBV4-3 and TRBJ1-2; no reliable D call. CDR3 length: 15 amino acids. Germline lookup yields CDR1 LGHNA and CDR2 YSLEER. Trimming removed 0 bases at V and 3 bases at J, with 11 bases between.

The V call is TRBV29-1, the J call TRBJ2-2, with 8 bases fitting TRBD1. The V segment lost 6 bases and the J segment 3 bases; nucleotides outside the gene matches: 9. Per the germline V gene, CDR1 is SQVTM and CDR2 is ANQGSEA. This CDR3 is built from 15 residues. The CDR3 loop is CSVQTGTGDTGELFF. DNA of the CDR3: TGCAGCGTACAAACCGGGACAGGAGACACCGGGGAGCTGTTTTTT.

In regard to this clone: Other DNA sequences of this sample code for an identical CDR3. The gene calls are TRBV11-2 and TRBJ2-7; 9 nucleotides line up with TRBD1. The CDR3 length is 14 residues. Germline assignment: CDR1 SGHAT and CDR2 FQNNGV. The J segment lost 3 bases and the V segment lost 3 bases, leaving 3 bases of the junction unmatched. CDR3 sequence (DNA): TGTGCCAGCAGCTTGGGACAGGGAGTCTACGAGCAGTACTTC. This codes for CASSLGQGVYEQYF.

The rearrangement uses TRBV7-9 and TRBJ1-1, with D possibly being TRBD1 (6 bases). Looked up from germline, CDR1 is SEHNR and CDR2 is FQNEAQ (reference sequence). The CDR3 is 13 residues long. V lost 3 bases, J lost 6 bases, and 11 bases lay in between. CDR3 DNA sequence: TGTGCCAGCAGCTTGTCAGGGGACCCTGAAGCTTTCTTT. Its translation: CASSLSGDPEAFF.

The chain is built from TRBV28 and TRBJ2-1, with D possibly being TRBD2 (6 bases). The CDR3 runs to 11 residues. From germline, CDR1 is MDHEN and CDR2 SYDVKM. Trimming cost V 4 bases and J 10 bases, with 8 bases left between them. The CDR3 nucleotides read TGTGCCAGCAGTTGGGGAGGCGAGCAGTTCTTC. Encoded protein: CASSWGGEQFF.

V usage is TRBV30 and J usage is TRBJ1-1, with a tentative D call TRBD1 (5 bases). The CDR3 contains 13 residues. Trimming took 6 bases from V and 6 from J, leaving 17 bases between them. CDR1 GTSNPN and CDR2 SVGIG come from the germline V gene (reference sequence). The CDR3 DNA sequence: TGTGCCTGCCGGGGGTCGGGTGGATCTGAAGCTTTCTTT. This codes for CACRGSGGSEAFF.

This clone was counted a single time. The J gene is TRBJ1-4, the V gene TRBV4-1, with 8 bases identical to TRBD1. The junction had 1 base not matched to a gene; V was cut back by 2 bases and J by 2 bases. The germline gives CDR1 MGHRA, CDR2 YSYEKL. The CDR3 covers 15 residues. This chain's CDR3 is CASSQPGGTNEKLFF. The DNA of the CDR3 is TGCGCCAGCAGCCAACCAGGGGGCACTAATGAAAAACTGTTTTTT.

The chain combines TRBV5-4 with TRBJ2-2; TRBD2 matches 7 bases. Germline trimming cut 4 bases from V and 0 bases from J; bases unmatched to any gene: 9. CDR1 is SGHNT and CDR2 is YYREEE in the germline V gene (reference sequence). The CDR3 length is 17 residues. The CDR3 spells CASSPRAGNANTGELFF. DNA of the CDR3: TGTGCCAGCAGCCCGCGAGCGGGAAACGCGAACACCGGGGAGCTGTTTTTT. The whole variable domain, remainder taken from reference TRBV5-4 and TRBJ2-2, is ETGVTQSPTHLIKTRGQQVTLRCSSQSGHNTVSWYQQALGQGPQFIFQYYREEENGRGNFPPRFSGLQFPNYSSELNVNALELDDSALYLCASSPRAGNANTGELFFGEGSRLTVL.

This chain connects TRBV30 to TRBJ2-3, with a tentative D call TRBD1 (6 bases). The germline V and J ends were trimmed by 2 bases and 0 bases, with 18 bases remaining between them. CDR1 GTSNPN and CDR2 SVGIG come from the germline V gene (reference sequence). The CDR3 covers 17 residues. The CDR3 reads CAWSPPGGGPSTDTQYF. CDR3 DNA sequence: TGTGCCTGGAGTCCGCCTGGTGGGGGCCCTAGCACAGATACGCAGTATTTT.

V is TRBV5-1 and J is TRBJ1-2; 7 nucleotides match TRBD1. With V trimmed by 0 bases and J by 7 bases, 3 bases remained unmatched. This CDR3 has 13 amino acids. Germline assignment: CDR1 SGHRS and CDR2 YFSETQ. In DNA form, the CDR3 reads TGCGCCAGCAGCTTGGGACAGGGTGGTGGCTACACCTTC. Its protein product is CASSLGQGGGYTF. The whole variable domain, filled in from reference TRBV5-1 and TRBJ1-2, reads KAGVTQTPRYLIKTRGQQVTLSCSPISGHRSVSWYQQTPGQGLQFLFEYFSETQRNKGNFPGRFSGRQFSNSRSEMNVSTLELGDSALYLCASSLGQGGGYTFGSGTRLTVV.

V usage is TRBV6-4 and J usage is TRBJ2-7; D call uncertain. V was shortened by 8 bases and J by 2 bases, with 16 bases between the two germline ends. From germline, CDR1 is MRHNA and CDR2 SNTAGT. The CDR3 is 14 residues long. The CDR3 region has the DNA TGTGCCAGCTCTAGAGAAGACGGCCCCTACGAGCAGTACTTC. It codes for CASSREDGPYEQYF.

The chain links TRBV29-1 to TRBJ1-2; D unresolved. Per the germline V gene, CDR1 is SQVTM and CDR2 is ANQGSEA. V shed 0 bases and J shed 4 bases, with 15 bases lying between them. The CDR3 totals 15 residues. Written as DNA, the CDR3 is TGCAGCGTTGAAGAGGTAACAGCACAACCCTATGGCTACACCTTC. It specifies CSVEEVTAQPYGYTF.

This clone was recorded a few times. V usage is TRBV2 and J usage is TRBJ1-4; D unclear. The germline V gene has CDR1 SNHLY and CDR2 FYNNEI. The CDR3 length is 11 residues. V lost 8 bases to trimming and J lost 8 bases, with 9 bases between them. The CDR3 sequence is CASFAEEKLFF. The CDR3, as DNA: TGTGCCAGCTTTGCGGAAGAAAAACTGTTTTTT. The whole variable domain, filled in from reference TRBV2 and TRBJ1-4, reads EPEVTQTPSHQVTQMGQEVILRCVPISNHLYFYWYRQILGQKVEFLVSFYNNEISEKSEIFDDQFSVERPDGSNFTLKIRSTKLEDSAMYFCASFAEEKLFFGSGTQLSVL.

CDR3: CASSLTQITGVGGNTIYF. The CDR3 nucleotides are TGCGCCAGCAGCTTGACCCAGATTACAGGGGTCGGAGGAAACACCATATATTTT. The chain links TRBV5-1 to TRBJ1-3; TRBD1 aligns across 7 bases. V was pared by 1 base and J by 4 bases, with 14 bases of the junction left unmatched. Germline lookup yields CDR1 SGHRS and CDR2 YFSETQ. This CDR3 contains 18 residues.

The rearrangement links TRBV28 to TRBJ2-5; the D is unclear. The germline V and J ends were trimmed by 1 base and 9 bases, with 15 bases remaining between them. The V gene's germline CDR1 is MDHEN and CDR2 SYDVKM. CDR3 length: 14 amino acids. CDR3 protein: CASSLSHWVQAQYF. In nucleotides, the CDR3 is TGTGCCAGCAGTTTATCCCATTGGGTTCAGGCCCAGTACTTC.

The chain employs TRBV7-2 and TRBJ2-5; 9 bases are shared with TRBD2. Germline V CDR1 and CDR2: SGHTA, FQGNSA. The ends lost 4 bases at V and 5 bases at J; junction bases unmatched: 8. The CDR3 is 15 amino acids. Here the CDR3 DNA reads TGTGCCAGCAGCTCTAGCGGGATGGGGAAGGAGACCCAGTACTTC. Translated: CASSSSGMGKETQYF.

The rearrangement joins TRBV7-3 to TRBJ1-6; D not certain. This CDR3 has 14 residues. V was pared by 2 bases and J by 9 bases, with 11 bases between. The germline V gene has CDR1 SGHTA and CDR2 FQGTGA. The CDR3 reads CASSLEVVGSPLHF. CDR3 nucleotide sequence: TGTGCCAGCAGCTTAGAAGTGGTCGGTTCACCCCTCCACTTT.

The chain recombines TRBV4-2 with TRBJ1-1; unclear D gene. Germline lookup yields CDR1 LGHNA and CDR2 YNFKEQ. Trimming stripped 0 bases from V and 0 bases from J, with 8 bases between. CDR3 length equals 15 residues. In DNA form, the CDR3 reads TGTGCCAGCAGCCAAGAGACTCCATTGAACACTGAAGCTTTCTTT. The encoded protein is CASSQETPLNTEAFF.

V usage is TRBV25-1 and J usage is TRBJ1-4, with TRBD1 matching 10 bases. The CDR3 is 14 amino acids. V lost 6 bases to trimming and J lost 6 bases; unmatched junction nucleotides: 4. Germline V gene lookup returns CDR1 MGHDK and CDR2 SYGVNS. The CDR3 sequence: CASRPTGGDEKLFF. CDR3 in DNA: TGTGCCAGCAGGCCGACAGGGGGCGATGAAAAACTGTTTTTT.

The chain uses TRBV30 and TRBJ2-7; 7 bases line up with TRBD1. The V segment lost 5 bases and the J segment 7 bases; nucleotides outside the gene matches: 5. CDR3 length: 11 amino acids. The V gene's germline CDR1 is GTSNPN and CDR2 SVGIG (reference sequence). In nucleotides, the CDR3 is TGTGCCTGGTCCTGGACAGGAGAGCAGTACTTC. It codes for CAWSWTGEQYF.

CDR3 in DNA: TGTGCCAGTAGCAAGACAGTTAATCAGCCCCAGCATTTT. It encodes CASSKTVNQPQHF. V gene TRBV19 combines with J gene TRBJ1-5; perhaps TRBD1 as D (5 bases). Germline CDR1 and CDR2: LNHDA and SQIVND (reference sequence). V was shortened by 6 bases and J by 4 bases, with 10 bases between the two germline ends. This CDR3 spans 13 amino acids.

The chain links TRBV6-5 to TRBJ2-7; weak D call: TRBD1 (5 bases). V gave up 7 bases and J gave up 3 bases, with 13 bases separating them. The CDR3 is 13 amino acids. The germline CDR1 and CDR2 sequences are MNHEY and SVGAGI. The CDR3: CASKKGQGYEQYF. In DNA, the CDR3 is TGTGCCAGCAAGAAGGGCCAGGGCTACGAGCAGTACTTC.

The chain joins TRBV9 to TRBJ1-1; D possibly corresponds to TRBD1 (5 bases). Germline-derived CDR1 and CDR2 are SGDLS and YYNGEE. The CDR3 consists of 13 residues. Trimming removed 0 bases from V and 5 bases from J, with 8 bases in between. The CDR3 here is CASSVDQGTEAFF. For the CDR3, the DNA is TGTGCCAGCAGCGTAGACCAGGGAACTGAAGCTTTCTTT. Filled out from reference TRBV9 and TRBJ1-1, the complete variable domain reads DSGVTQTPKHLITATGQRVTLRCSPRSGDLSVYWYQQSLDQGLQFLIQYYNGEERAKGNILERFSAQQFPDLHSELNLSSLELGDSALYFCASSVDQGTEAFFGQGTRLTVV.

A single count supports this clone. V usage is TRBV5-1 and J usage is TRBJ2-1, with D unclear. Germline V lookup: CDR1 SGHRS, CDR2 YFSETQ. Trimming removed 3 bases at V and 10 bases at J, with 8 bases between. There are 11 residues in the CDR3. The CDR3 sequence is CASSSLEEQFF. In DNA form, the CDR3 reads TGCGCCAGCAGCTCCTTAGAGGAGCAGTTCTTC.

V usage is TRBV9 and J usage is TRBJ1-1; the D is unclear. Germline V gene lookup returns CDR1 SGDLS and CDR2 YYNGEE. The CDR3 consists of 15 residues. Trimming pared 0 bases from V and 6 bases from J, leaving 15 bases between. The CDR3 DNA reads as TGTGCCAGCAGCGTAGCCCCGGACTGGAATCCTGAAGCTTTCTTT. Its translation is CASSVAPDWNPEAFF.